This TCR beta chain is from a study of shared clonotypes between healthy human individuals. Notes on the study in general: Larger richness was generally estimated for naive than memory subsets.

Every immunoSEQ plate was one replicate of a subset's evenly spread DNA. Libraries were prepared by immunoSEQ multiplex PCR; TCRdb keeps only in-frame clonotypes and omits some of them. This sample has 550,000 to 800,000 clones, with 90% found just once. Trimming stripped 1 base from V and 2 bases from J, with 9 bases between. This CDR3 comprises 15 residues. The germline CDR1 and CDR2 sequences are MNHEY and SMNVEV (reference sequence). Adults of Caucasian background living in Nashville, Tennessee made up all donors. In regard to this clone: Its antigen remains unidentified.

Material: memory CD8+ T cells from PBMCs. The subset here: CD45RO+ cells pooled with CCR7-negative TemRA cells. The source of this sequence is a man aged 18 to 35 in good health. Some clones in this sample may be carry-over from other donors' samples. This chain links TRBV27 with TRBJ1-5; D ambiguous. In DNA, the CDR3 is TGTGCCAGCAGTTTATTCTTCTCGGGCAATCAGCCCCAGCATTTT. Translation: CASSLFFSGNQPQHF.